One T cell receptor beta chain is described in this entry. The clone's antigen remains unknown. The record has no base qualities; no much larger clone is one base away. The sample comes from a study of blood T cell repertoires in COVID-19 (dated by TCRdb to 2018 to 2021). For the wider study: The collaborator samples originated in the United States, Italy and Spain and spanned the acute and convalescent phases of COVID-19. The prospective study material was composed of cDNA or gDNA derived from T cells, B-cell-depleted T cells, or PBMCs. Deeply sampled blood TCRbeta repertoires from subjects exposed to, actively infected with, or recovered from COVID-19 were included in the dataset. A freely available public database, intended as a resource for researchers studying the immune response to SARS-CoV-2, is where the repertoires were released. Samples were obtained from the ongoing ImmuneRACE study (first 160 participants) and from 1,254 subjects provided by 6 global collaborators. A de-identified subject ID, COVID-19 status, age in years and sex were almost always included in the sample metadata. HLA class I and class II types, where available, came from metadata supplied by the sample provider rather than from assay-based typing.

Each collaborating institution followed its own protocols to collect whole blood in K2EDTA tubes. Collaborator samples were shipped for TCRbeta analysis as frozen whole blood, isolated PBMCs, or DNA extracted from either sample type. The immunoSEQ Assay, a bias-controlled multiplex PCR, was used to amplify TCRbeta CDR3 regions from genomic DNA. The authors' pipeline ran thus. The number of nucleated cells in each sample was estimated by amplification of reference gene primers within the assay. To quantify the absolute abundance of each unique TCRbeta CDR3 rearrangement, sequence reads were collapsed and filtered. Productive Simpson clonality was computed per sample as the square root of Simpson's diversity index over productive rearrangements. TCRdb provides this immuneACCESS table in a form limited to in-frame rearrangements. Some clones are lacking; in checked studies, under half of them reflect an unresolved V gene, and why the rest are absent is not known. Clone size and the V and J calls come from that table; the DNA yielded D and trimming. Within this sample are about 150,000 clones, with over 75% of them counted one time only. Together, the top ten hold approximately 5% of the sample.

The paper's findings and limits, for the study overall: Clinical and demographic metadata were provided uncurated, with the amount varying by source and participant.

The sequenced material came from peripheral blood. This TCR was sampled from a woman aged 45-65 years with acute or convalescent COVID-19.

CDR3 loop: CASSPKVEMYADYEQYF. The DNA sequence is given as TGTGCCAGCTCACCCAAGGTCGAGATGTATGCGGACTACGAGCAGTACTTC. The V gene is TRBV18 and the J gene is TRBJ2-7; the D gene is not confidently resolved. The CDR3 goes from the cysteine to the phenylalanine over 17 residues. Only CDR3 DNA is held: 51 bases, read in frame from base 1. The germline V gene yields KGHSH for CDR1 and LQKENI for CDR2. At the junction V is shortened by 3 bases and J by 3 bases, with 21 bases in between.